The 16 T cell receptor beta chains below were found in one sample sequenced in a study of cytomegalovirus exposure and HLA in healthy donors. The PCR was carried out with 60 Vbeta primers and 13 Jbeta primers. Method: immunoSEQ multiplex PCR; TCRdb's copy keeps in-frame clones and lacks some. The sample lists 110,000 or so clones, 65% to 85% occurring once. The material sequenced was PBMCs. Receptor source: a man in his forties or fifties in good health and CMV-seropositive.

The chain uses TRBV9 and TRBJ2-7; the match to TRBD1 covers 7 bases. The V and J ends lost 0 bases and 7 bases, in that order; junction bases with no gene match: 7. There are 14 residues in the CDR3. The germline V gene encodes CDR1 SGDLS and CDR2 YYNGEE. In DNA form, the CDR3 reads TGTGCCAGCAGCGTAGTAGGACAGGCTGGGGAGCAGTACTTC. Translating it yields CASSVVGQAGEQYF.

This chain links TRBV18 with TRBJ2-3; 8 nucleotides match TRBD1. This CDR3 comprises 15 residues. Germline V CDR1 and CDR2: KGHSH, LQKENI. J was trimmed by 3 bases and V by 4 bases; bases with no gene match: 6. The CDR3 coding sequence is TGTGCCAGCTCACAGAGGACAGGGTTAACAGATACGCAGTATTTT. This translates into CASSQRTGLTDTQYF. Full variable domain (rest looked up from reference TRBV18 and TRBJ2-3): NAGVMQNPRHLVRRRGQEARLRCSPMKGHSHVYWYRQLPEEGLKFMVYLQKENIIDESGMPKERFSAEFPKEGPSILRIQQVVRGDSAAYFCASSQRTGLTDTQYFGPGTRLTVL.

The chain joins TRBV5-4 to TRBJ1-2, with 8 bases lining up with TRBD1. The V and J ends lost 1 base and 6 bases, in that order; junction bases with no gene match: 8. The germline gives CDR1 SGHNT, CDR2 YYREEE (reference sequence). This CDR3 contains 15 residues. The CDR3 sequence is CASSLFSRTGHGYTF. CDR3 bases: TGTGCCAGCAGCTTGTTCAGTAGGACAGGGCATGGCTACACCTTC.

J is TRBJ2-3 and V is TRBV18, with 8 bases identical to TRBD2. J lost 6 bases, V lost 3 bases, and 8 bases had no gene match. Per the germline V gene, CDR1 is KGHSH and CDR2 is LQKENI. The length of the CDR3 is 15 residues. CDR3 loop: CASSPSRGGLDTQYF. For the CDR3, the DNA is TGTGCCAGCTCACCTAGCCGGGGGGGCCTGGATACGCAGTATTTT.

The chain links TRBV11-2 to TRBJ1-4; the match to TRBD1 covers 7 bases. CDR3 length equals 16 residues. CDR1 SGHAT and CDR2 FQNNGV come from the germline V gene. With V trimmed by 1 base and J by 0 bases, 2 bases remained unmatched. The CDR3, as DNA: TGTGCCAGCAGCTTAGGAGGGACAGCAACTAATGAAAAACTGTTTTTT. Its translation is CASSLGGTATNEKLFF.

The V gene is TRBV10-3, the J gene TRBJ1-1; 8 bases agree with TRBD1. The CDR3 is made up of 13 amino acids. V shed 9 bases, J shed 1 base, and the junction held 4 bases outside the gene matches. The germline gives CDR1 ENHRY, CDR2 SYGVKD. CDR3 DNA: TGTGCCATTTCGGGACAGGAGAACACTGAAGCTTTCTTT. Amino acids: CAISGQENTEAFF.

The V gene is TRBV5-1, the J gene TRBJ2-5; 12 positions agree with TRBD1. The CDR3 has 16 amino acids. Germline trimming cut 4 bases from V and 4 bases from J; bases unmatched to any gene: 8. Germline V gene data show CDR1 as SGHRS and CDR2 as YFSETQ. The CDR3: CASSTLGQGAGETQYF. CDR3 sequence (DNA): TGCGCCAGCAGCACCCTGGGACAGGGGGCCGGAGAGACCCAGTACTTC.

This clone was found a few times. The chain carries TRBV5-1 and TRBJ2-7, with D maybe TRBD2 (5 bases). The CDR3 consists of 13 residues. In germline, CDR1 is SGHRS, CDR2 YFSETQ. Trimming left V 1 base short and J 6 bases short, with 11 bases between. The DNA for the CDR3 is TGCGCCAGCAGCTTGACGTACGAGGGCGAGCAGTACTTC. It translates to CASSLTYEGEQYF.

The chain is built from TRBV6-6 and TRBJ2-3; D ambiguous. V shed 6 bases and J shed 9 bases, with 13 bases lying between them. The CDR3 loop spans 12 amino acids. Germline CDR1 and CDR2: MNHNY and SVGAGI (reference sequence). DNA of the CDR3: TGTGCCAGCAGCCCGAGGAGCTGGACGCAGTATTTT. Residues: CASSPRSWTQYF.

This chain uses TRBV11-2 with TRBJ2-3, with unresolved D. The V end was cut by 5 bases, the J end by 2 bases, with 5 bases between. This CDR3 is 12 amino acids long. Germline lookup yields CDR1 SGHAT and CDR2 FQNNGV. CDR3 loop: CASSHFTDTQYF. CDR3 coding DNA: TGTGCCAGCAGCCACTTCACAGATACGCAGTATTTT.

This clone has more than one count but fewer than ten. CDR3 nucleotides: TGCGCCAGCAGCTCTACAGCCGGGAGCACTGAAGCTTTCTTT. Its translation: CASSSTAGSTEAFF. V gene TRBV5-1 combines with J gene TRBJ1-1; D unclear. Germline V gene sequence: CDR1 SGHRS, CDR2 YFSETQ. V lost 3 bases to trimming and J lost 4 bases, with 13 bases between them. This CDR3 is 14 amino acids long. Together with reference TRBV5-1 and TRBJ1-1, the CDR3 gives the full variable domain: KAGVTQTPRYLIKTRGQQVTLSCSPISGHRSVSWYQQTPGQGLQFLFEYFSETQRNKGNFPGRFSGRQFSNSRSEMNVSTLELGDSALYLCASSSTAGSTEAFFGQGTRLTVV.

This chain links TRBV7-9 with TRBJ1-2, with 7 nucleotides matching TRBD1. Germline V gene sequence: CDR1 SEHNR, CDR2 FQNEAQ (reference sequence). Trimming cost V 10 bases and J 4 bases; bases outside gene matches: 3. This CDR3 comprises 11 residues. The CDR3 DNA reads TGTGCCACCCAGGGGGGCTATGGCTACACCTTC. This codes for CATQGGYGYTF.

The rearrangement uses TRBV7-2 and TRBJ1-2; D might be TRBD1 (5 bases). Germline CDR1 SGHTA, CDR2 FQGNSA. The length of the CDR3 is 15 residues. Trimming took 1 base from V and 7 from J, leaving 16 bases between them. The DNA for the CDR3 is TGTGCCAGCAGCTTAGGAGGGGACGGGGGATTTGGCTACACCTTC. Translation: CASSLGGDGGFGYTF.

The chain uses TRBV29-1 and TRBJ1-2; TRBD1 is a possible D gene (5 bases). The germline gives CDR1 SQVTM, CDR2 ANQGSEA. V lost 2 bases to trimming and J lost 1 base, with 17 bases between them. This CDR3 has 16 amino acids. In DNA form, the CDR3 reads TGCAGCGTTGAAACGGTGCCCAGGGTGTTTAACTATGGCTACACCTTC. Translated, it gives CSVETVPRVFNYGYTF.

This CDR3 reads CASSSTGGSYEQYF. In DNA form, the CDR3 reads TGCGCCAGCAGCTCCACAGGGGGCTCCTACGAGCAGTACTTC. This chain uses TRBV5-1 with TRBJ2-7; 8 bases are a match to TRBD1. The CDR3 sequence is 14 residues long. CDR1 and CDR2 from the germline V gene are SGHRS and YFSETQ. V was pared by 3 bases and J by 0 bases, with 2 bases of the junction left unmatched.

The chain has TRBV5-6 and TRBJ2-3, with 9 bases lining up with TRBD1. The J segment lost 4 bases and the V segment lost 2 bases, leaving 5 bases of the junction unmatched. The CDR3 runs 15 residues. CDR1 and CDR2 from the germline V gene are SGHDT and YYEEEE. CDR3: CASSFWDREADTQYF. The CDR3 nucleotides read TGTGCCAGCAGCTTTTGGGACAGGGAGGCAGATACGCAGTATTTT.